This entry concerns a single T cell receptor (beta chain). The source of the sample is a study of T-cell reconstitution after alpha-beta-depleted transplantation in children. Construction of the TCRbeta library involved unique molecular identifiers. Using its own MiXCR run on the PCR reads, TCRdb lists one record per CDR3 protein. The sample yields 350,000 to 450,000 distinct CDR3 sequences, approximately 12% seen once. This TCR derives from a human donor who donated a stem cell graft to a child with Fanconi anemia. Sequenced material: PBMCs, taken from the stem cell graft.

The CDR3 DNA reads as TGTGCCAGCAGTGATCGGGCGGAAAACACCATATATTTT. Its protein product is CASSDRAENTIYF. The chain employs TRBV12-3 or TRBV12-4 and TRBJ1-3, with no clear D. The CDR3 spans 13 residues. Deletions cut 5 bases from V and 6 bases from J, with 11 bases between.